This T cell receptor beta chain was found in a study of T cells in women clearing cervical HPV infection. Study at large: Case blood drawn at lesion detection; control blood after infection cleared.

TCRdb's table, derived via immunoSEQ multiplex PCR, lists solely in-frame clones and lacks some. This listing includes roughly 19,000 clones. Worth noting for this clone: The antigen is undetermined. The sequenced fragment ends 3 residues before the CDR3 boundary, so the rest is inferred from the germline J gene.

General study points: CIN3+ cases had significantly higher TCR richness than controls; evenness did not differ.

The CDR3 runs to 16 residues. CDR1 and CDR2 from the germline V gene are SNHLY and FYNNEI. This TCR derives from a woman between 18 and 70 years old with a cervical HPV16 infection that either progressed to CIN3+ or cleared (not recorded which). The chain has TRBV2 and TRBJ2-3, with TRBD2 identical over 15 bases. The specimen sequenced was blood buffy coat. The covered CDR3 bases are TGTGCCAGCAGTGGCGGGACTAGCGGGAGGCAAGAGACG. It translates to CASSGGTSGRQET. The CDR3 as a whole reads CASSGGTSGRQETQYF.